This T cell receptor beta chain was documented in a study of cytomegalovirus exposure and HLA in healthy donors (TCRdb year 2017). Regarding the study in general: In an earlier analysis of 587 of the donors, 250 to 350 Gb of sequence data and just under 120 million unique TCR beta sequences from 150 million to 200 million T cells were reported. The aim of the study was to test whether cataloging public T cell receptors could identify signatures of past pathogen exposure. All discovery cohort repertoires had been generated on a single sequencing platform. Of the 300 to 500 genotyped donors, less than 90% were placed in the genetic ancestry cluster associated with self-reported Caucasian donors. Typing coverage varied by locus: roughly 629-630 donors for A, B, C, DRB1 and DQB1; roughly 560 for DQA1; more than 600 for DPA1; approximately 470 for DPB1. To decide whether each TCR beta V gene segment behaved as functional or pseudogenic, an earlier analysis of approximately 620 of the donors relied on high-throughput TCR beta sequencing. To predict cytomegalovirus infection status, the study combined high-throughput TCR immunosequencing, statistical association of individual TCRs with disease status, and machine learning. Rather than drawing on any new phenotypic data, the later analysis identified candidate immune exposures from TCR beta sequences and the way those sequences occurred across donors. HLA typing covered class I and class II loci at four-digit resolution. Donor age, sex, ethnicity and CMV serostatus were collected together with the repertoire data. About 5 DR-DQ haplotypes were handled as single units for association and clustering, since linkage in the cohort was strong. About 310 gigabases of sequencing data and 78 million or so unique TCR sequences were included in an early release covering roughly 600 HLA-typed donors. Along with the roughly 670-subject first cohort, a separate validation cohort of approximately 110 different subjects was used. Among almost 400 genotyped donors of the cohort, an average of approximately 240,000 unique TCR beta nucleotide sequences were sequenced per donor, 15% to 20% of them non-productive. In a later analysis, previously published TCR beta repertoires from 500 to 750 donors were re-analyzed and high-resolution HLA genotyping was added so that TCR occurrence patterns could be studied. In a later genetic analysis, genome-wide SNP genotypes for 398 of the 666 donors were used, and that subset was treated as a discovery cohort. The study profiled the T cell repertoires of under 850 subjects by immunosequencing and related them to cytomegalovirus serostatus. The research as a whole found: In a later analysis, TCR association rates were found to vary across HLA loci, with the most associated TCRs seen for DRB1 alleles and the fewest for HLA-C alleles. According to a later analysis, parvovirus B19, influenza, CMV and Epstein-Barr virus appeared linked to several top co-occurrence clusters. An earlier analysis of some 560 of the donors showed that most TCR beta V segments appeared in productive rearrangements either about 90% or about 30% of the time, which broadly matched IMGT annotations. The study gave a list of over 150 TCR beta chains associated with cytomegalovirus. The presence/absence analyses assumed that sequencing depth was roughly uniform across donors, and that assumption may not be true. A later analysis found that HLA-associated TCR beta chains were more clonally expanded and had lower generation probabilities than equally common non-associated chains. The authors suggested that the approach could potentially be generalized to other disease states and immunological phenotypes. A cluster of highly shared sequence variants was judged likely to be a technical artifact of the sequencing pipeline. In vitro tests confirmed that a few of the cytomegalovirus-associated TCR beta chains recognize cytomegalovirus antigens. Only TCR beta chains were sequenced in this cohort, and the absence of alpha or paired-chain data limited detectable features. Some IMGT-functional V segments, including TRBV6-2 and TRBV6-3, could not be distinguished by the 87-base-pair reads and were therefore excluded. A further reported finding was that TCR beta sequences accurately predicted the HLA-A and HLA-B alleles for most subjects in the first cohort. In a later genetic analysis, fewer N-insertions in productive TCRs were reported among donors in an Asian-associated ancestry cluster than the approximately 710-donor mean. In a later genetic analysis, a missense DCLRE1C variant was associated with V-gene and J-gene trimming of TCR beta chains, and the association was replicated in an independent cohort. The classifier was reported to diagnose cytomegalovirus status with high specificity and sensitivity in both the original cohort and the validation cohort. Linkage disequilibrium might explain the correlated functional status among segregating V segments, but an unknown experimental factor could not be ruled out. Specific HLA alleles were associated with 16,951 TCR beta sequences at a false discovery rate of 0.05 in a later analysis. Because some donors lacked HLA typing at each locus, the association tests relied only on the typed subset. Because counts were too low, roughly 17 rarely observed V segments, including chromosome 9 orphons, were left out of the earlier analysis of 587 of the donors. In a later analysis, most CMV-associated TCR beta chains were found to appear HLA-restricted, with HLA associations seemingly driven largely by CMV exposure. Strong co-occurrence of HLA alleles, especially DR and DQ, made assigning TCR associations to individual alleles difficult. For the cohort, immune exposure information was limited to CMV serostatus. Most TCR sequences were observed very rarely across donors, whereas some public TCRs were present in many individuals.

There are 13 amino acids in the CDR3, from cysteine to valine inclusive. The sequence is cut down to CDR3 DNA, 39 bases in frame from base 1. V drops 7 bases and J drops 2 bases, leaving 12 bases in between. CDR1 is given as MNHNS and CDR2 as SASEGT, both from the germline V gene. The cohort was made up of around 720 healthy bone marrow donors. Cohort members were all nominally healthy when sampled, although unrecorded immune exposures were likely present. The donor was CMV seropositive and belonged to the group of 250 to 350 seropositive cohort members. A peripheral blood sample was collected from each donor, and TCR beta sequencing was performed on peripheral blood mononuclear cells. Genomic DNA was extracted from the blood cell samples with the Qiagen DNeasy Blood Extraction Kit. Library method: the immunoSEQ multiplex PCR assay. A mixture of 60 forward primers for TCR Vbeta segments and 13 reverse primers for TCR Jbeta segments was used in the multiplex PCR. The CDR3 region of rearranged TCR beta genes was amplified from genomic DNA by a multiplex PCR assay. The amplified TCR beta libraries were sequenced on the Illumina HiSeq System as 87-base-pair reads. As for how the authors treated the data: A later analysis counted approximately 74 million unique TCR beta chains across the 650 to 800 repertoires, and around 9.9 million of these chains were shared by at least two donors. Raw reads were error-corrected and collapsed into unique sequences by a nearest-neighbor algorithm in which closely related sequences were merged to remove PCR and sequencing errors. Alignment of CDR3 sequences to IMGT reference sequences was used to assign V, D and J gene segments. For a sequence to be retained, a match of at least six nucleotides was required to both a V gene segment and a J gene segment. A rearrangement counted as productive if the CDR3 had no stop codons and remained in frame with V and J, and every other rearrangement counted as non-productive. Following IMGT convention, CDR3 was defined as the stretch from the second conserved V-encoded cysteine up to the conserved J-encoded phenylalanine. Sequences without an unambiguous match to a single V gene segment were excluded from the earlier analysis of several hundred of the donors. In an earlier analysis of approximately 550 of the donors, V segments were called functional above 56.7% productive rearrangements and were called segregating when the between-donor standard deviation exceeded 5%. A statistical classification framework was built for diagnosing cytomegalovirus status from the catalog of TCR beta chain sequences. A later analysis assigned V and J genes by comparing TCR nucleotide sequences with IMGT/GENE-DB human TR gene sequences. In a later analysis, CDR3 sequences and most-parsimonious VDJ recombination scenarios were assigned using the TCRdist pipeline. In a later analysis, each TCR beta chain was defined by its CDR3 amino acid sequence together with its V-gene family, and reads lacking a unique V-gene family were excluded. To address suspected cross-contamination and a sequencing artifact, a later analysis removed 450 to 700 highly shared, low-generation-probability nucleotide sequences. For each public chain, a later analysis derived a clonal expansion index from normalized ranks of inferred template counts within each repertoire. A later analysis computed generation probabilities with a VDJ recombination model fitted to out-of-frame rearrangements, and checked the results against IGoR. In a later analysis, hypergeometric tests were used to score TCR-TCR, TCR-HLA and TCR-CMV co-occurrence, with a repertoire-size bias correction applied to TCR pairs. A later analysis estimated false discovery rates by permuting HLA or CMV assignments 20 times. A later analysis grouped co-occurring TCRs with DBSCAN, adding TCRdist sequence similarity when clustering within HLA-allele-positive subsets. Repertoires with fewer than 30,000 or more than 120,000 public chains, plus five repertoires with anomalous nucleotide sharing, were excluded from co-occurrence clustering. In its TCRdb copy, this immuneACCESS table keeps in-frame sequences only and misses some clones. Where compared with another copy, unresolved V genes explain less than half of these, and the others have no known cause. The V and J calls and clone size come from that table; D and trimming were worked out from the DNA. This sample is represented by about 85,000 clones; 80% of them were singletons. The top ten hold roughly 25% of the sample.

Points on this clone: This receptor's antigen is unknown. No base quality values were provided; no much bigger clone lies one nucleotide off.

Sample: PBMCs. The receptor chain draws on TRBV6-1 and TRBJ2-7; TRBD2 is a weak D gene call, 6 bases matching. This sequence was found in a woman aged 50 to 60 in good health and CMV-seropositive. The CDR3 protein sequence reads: CASTVSGPYEQYV. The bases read TGTGCCAGCACGGTTAGCGGTCCCTACGAGCAGTACGTC.